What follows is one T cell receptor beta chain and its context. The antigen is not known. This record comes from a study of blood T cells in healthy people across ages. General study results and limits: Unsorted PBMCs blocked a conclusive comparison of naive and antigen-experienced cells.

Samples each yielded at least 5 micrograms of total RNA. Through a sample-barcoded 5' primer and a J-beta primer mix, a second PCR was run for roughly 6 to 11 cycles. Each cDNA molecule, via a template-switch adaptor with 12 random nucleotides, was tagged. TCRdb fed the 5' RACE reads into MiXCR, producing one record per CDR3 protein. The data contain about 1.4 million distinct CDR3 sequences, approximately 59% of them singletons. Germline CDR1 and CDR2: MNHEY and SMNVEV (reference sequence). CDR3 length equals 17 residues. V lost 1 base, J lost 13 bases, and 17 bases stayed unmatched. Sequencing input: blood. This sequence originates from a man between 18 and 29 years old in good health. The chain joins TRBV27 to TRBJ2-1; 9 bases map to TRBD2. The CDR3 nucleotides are TGTGCCAGCAGTTTATGGTCCCAGCGGGGGGAGGGAGAGACCCAGTTCTTC. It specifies CASSLWSQRGEGETQFF.